One and the same sample provided the 7 T cell receptor beta chains below, sequenced in a study of blood T cell repertoires in COVID-19 (dated by TCRdb to the early 2020s). The library relied on the immunoSEQ multiplex PCR assay. The table was pulled from immuneACCESS by TCRdb, which kept in-frame rearrangements only. Such tables lose some clones; where checked, under half of the loss comes from unresolved V genes, and the rest has no known cause. For this sample there are roughly 670,000 clones; approximately 90% appear just once. About 0.24% of the sample is in the top ten clones. The specimen was peripheral blood. The receptors come from a woman between 18 and 30 years old with acute or convalescent COVID-19.

This chain links TRBV3-1 (or the pseudogene TRBV3-2) with TRBJ1-2; D gene ambiguous. CDR1 LGHDT and CDR2 YNNKEL come from the germline V gene (reference sequence). This CDR3 region has 16 residues. V was clipped by 0 bases and J by 4 bases, with 15 bases between them. The CDR3 nucleotides read TGTGCCAGCAGCCAAGATGGAGGATTCTCCGTCTATGGCTACACCTTC. This translates into CASSQDGGFSVYGYTF.

On this clone: The sample carries other DNA sequences with the same CDR3. V and J are TRBV24-1 and TRBJ1-5; TRBD1 is a possible D gene (6 bases). The CDR3 loop spans 14 amino acids. Trimming pared 9 bases from V and 3 bases from J, leaving 14 bases between. Germline values: CDR1 KGHDR, CDR2 SFDVKD. CDR3: CATSAGAINQPQHF. In DNA, the CDR3 is TGTGCCACCTCCGCGGGGGCAATCAATCAGCCCCAGCATTTT.

The rearrangement joins TRBV18 to TRBJ1-1; D is ambiguous. There are 14 residues in the CDR3. Between the trimmed V and J ends, which lost 2 bases and 1 base, there was a span of 8 bases. Germline lookup yields CDR1 KGHSH and CDR2 LQKENI. The CDR3 here is CASSPTAANTEAFF. In DNA, the CDR3 is TGTGCCAGCTCACCAACAGCAGCGAACACTGAAGCTTTCTTT.

The rearrangement uses TRBV9 and TRBJ2-1, with D perhaps TRBD2 (5 bases). V was clipped by 0 bases and J by 4 bases, with 8 bases between them. Germline lookup yields CDR1 SGDLS and CDR2 YYNGEE. The CDR3 totals 14 residues. The CDR3 bases are TGTGCCAGCAGCGTAGGTCGGGGTTACAATGAGCAGTTCTTC. As protein: CASSVGRGYNEQFF.

The rearrangement links TRBV30 to TRBJ1-2; D not resolved. This CDR3 has 13 amino acids. Germline V gene sequence: CDR1 GTSNPN, CDR2 SVGIG (reference sequence). V was clipped by 2 bases and J by 0 bases, with 7 bases between them. This chain's CDR3 is CAWSLTSNYGYTF. The CDR3 region has the DNA TGTGCCTGGAGTTTAACTTCTAACTATGGCTACACCTTC.

The chain carries TRBV30 and TRBJ1-1; the D is unclear. V was clipped by 3 bases and J by 0 bases, with 8 bases between them. This CDR3 contains 13 residues. CDR1 and CDR2 from the germline V gene are GTSNPN and SVGIG (reference sequence). This chain's CDR3 is CAWRRQMNTEAFF. The CDR3 DNA is TGTGCCTGGAGGCGGCAGATGAACACTGAAGCTTTCTTT.

V is TRBV27 and J is TRBJ1-4; TRBD1 is a possible D gene (6 bases). The CDR3 contains 15 residues. Germline V lookup: CDR1 MNHEY, CDR2 SMNVEV (reference sequence). The V gene lost 7 bases and the J gene lost 5 bases, with 17 bases spanning the gap. CDR3 nucleotides: TGTGCCAGCACTCCAGGGGACGGATCGAATGAAAAACTGTTTTTT. Amino acid sequence: CASTPGDGSNEKLFF.